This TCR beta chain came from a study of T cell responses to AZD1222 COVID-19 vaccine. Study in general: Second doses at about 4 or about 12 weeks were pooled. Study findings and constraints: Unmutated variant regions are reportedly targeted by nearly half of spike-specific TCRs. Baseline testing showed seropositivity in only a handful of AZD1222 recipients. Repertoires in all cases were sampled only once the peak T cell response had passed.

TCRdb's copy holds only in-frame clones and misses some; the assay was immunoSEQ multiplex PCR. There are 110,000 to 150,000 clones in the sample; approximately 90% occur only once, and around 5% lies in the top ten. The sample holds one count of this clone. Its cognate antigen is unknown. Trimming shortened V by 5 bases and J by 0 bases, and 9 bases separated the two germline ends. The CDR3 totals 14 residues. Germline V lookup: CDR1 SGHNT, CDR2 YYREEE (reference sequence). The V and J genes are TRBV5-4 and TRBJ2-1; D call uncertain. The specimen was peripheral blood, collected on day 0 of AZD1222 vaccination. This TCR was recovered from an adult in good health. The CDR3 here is CASRVMSSYNEQFF. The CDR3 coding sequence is TGTGCCAGCAGGGTCATGAGCTCCTACAATGAGCAGTTCTTC.